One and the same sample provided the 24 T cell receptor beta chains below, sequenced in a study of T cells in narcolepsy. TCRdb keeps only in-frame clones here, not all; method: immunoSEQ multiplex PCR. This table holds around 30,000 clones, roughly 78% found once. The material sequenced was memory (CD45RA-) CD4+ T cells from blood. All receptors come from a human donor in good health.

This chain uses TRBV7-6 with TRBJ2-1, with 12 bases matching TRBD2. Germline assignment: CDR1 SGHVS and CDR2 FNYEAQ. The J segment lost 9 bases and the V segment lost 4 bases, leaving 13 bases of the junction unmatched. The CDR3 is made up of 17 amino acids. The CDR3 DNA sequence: TGTGCCAGCAGCTCACCCGCGAGACTAGCGGGAGAGGGTGAGCAGTTCTTC. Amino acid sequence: CASSSPARLAGEGEQFF. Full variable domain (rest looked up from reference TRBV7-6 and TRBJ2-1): GAGVSQSPRYKVTKRGQDVALRCDPISGHVSLYWYRQALGQGPEFLTYFNYEAQQDKSGLPNDRFSAERPEGSISTLTIQRTEQRDSAMYRCASSSPARLAGEGEQFFGPGTRLTVL.

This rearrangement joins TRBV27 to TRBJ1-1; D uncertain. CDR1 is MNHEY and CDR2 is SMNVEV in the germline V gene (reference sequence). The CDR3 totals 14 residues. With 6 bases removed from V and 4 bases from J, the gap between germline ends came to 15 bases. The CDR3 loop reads CASRREGVGTEAFF. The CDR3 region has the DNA TGTGCCAGCAGGCGCGAGGGTGTAGGCACTGAAGCTTTCTTT.

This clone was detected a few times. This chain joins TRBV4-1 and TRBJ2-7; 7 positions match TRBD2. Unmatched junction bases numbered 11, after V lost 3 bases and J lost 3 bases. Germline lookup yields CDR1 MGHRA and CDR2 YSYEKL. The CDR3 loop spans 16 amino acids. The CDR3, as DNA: TGCGCCAGCAGCCACTCCTGGGGGGGGACTAACTACGAGCAGTACTTC. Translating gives CASSHSWGGTNYEQYF.

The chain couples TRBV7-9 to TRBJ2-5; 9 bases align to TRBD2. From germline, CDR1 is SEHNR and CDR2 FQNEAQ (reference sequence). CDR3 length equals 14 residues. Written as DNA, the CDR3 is TGTGCTACACCGGCTAGCGGGGACCAAGAGACCCAGTACTTC. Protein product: CATPASGDQETQYF.

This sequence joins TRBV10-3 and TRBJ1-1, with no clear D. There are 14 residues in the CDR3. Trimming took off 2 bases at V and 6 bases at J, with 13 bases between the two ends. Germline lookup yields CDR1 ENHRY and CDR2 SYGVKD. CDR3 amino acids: CAISERGLESEAFF. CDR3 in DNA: TGTGCCATCAGTGAGCGAGGGTTAGAATCTGAAGCTTTCTTT.

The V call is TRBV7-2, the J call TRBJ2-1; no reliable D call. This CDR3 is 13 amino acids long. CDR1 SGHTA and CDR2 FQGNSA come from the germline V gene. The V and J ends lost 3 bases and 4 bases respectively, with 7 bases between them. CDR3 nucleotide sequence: TGTGCCAGCAGCTTTCAGAGTTACAATGAGCAGTTCTTC. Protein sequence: CASSFQSYNEQFF.

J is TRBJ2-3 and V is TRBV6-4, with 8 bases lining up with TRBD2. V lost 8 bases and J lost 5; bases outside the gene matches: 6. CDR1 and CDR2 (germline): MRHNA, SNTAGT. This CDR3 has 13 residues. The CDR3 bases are TGTGCCAGCGCCCAGCGGGAGTTAGATACGCAGTATTTT. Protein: CASAQRELDTQYF.

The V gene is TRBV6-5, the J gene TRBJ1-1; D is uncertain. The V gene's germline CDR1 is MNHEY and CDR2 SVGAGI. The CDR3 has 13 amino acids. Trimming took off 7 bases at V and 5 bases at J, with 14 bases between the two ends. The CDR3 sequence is CASIPTSRTEAFF. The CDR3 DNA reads TGTGCCAGCATCCCCACGTCGAGGACTGAAGCTTTCTTT.

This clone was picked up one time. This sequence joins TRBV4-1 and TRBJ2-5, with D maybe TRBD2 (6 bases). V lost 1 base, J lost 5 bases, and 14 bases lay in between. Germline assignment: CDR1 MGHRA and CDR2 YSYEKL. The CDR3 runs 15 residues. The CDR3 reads CASSQASLAMETQYF. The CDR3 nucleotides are TGCGCCAGCAGCCAAGCTTCACTAGCTATGGAGACCCAGTACTTC.

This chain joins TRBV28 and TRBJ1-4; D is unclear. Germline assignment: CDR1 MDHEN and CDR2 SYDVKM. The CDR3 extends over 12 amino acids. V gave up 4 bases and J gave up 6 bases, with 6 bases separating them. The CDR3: CASSSWDEKLFF. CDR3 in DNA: TGTGCCAGCAGTTCCTGGGATGAAAAACTGTTTTTT.

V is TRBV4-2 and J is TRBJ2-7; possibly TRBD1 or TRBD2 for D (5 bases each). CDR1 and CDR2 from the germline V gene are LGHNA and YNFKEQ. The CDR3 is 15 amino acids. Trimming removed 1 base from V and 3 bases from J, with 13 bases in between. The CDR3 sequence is CASSQAEPGSYEQYF. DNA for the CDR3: TGTGCCAGCAGCCAAGCGGAACCAGGGAGCTACGAGCAGTACTTC.

CDR3 nucleotides: TGTGCCATCAGTGAGTCCGCCGGGACTAGCGGCGGGGCAATAGATACGCAGTATTTT. Residues: CAISESAGTSGGAIDTQYF. This rearrangement joins TRBV10-3 to TRBJ2-3; 11 positions match TRBD2. The CDR3 runs to 19 residues. Germline-derived CDR1 and CDR2 are ENHRY and SYGVKD. With V trimmed by 0 bases and J by 5 bases, 13 bases remained unmatched.

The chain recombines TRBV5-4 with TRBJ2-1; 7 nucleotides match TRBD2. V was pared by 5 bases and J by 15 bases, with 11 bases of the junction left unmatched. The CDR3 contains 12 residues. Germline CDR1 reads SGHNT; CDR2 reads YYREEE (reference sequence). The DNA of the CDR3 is TGTGCCAGCAGTTACGGAGCGGGGATCGGGTTCTTC. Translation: CASSYGAGIGFF. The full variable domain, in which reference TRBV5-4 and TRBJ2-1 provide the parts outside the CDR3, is ETGVTQSPTHLIKTRGQQVTLRCSSQSGHNTVSWYQQALGQGPQFIFQYYREEENGRGNFPPRFSGLQFPNYSSELNVNALELDDSALYLCASSYGAGIGFFGPGTRLTVL.

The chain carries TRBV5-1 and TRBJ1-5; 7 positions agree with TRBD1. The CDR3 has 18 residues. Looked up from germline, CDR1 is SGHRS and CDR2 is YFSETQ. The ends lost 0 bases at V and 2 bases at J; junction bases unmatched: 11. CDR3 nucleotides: TGCGCCAGCAGCTTGGCGTGGGGTCTAAGGGGGCGCAATCAGCCCCAGCATTTT. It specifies CASSLAWGLRGRNQPQHF.

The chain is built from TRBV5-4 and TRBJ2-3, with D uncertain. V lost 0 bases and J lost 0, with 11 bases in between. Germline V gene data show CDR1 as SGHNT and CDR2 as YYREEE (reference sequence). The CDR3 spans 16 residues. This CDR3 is CASSLDRPSSTDTQYF. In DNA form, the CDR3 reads TGTGCCAGCAGCTTGGACCGTCCATCTAGCACAGATACGCAGTATTTT.

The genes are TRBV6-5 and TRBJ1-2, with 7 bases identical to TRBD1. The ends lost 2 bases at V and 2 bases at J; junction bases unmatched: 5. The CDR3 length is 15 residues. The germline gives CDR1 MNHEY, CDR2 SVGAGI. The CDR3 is CASSYGQAKNYGYTF. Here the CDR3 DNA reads TGTGCCAGCAGTTACGGACAGGCCAAGAACTATGGCTACACCTTC.

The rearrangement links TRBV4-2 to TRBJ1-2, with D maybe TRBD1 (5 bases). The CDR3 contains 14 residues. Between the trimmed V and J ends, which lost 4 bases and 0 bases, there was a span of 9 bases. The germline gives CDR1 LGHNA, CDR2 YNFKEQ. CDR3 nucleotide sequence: TGTGCCAGCAGCCCAGGAGGGGCTAACTATGGCTACACCTTC. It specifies CASSPGGANYGYTF.

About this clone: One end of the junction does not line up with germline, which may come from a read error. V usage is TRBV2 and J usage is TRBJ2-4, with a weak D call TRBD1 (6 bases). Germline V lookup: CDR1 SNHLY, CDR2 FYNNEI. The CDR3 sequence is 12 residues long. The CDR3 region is CASSETRDRRLF. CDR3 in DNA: TGTGCCAGCAGTGAAACCCGAGACAGGCGGCTCTTC. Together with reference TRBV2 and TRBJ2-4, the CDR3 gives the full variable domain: EPEVTQTPSHQVTQMGQEVILRCVPISNHLYFYWYRQILGQKVEFLVSFYNNEISEKSEIFDDQFSVERPDGSNFTLKIRSTKLEDSAMYFCASSETRDRRLFGAGTRLSVL.

CDR3 bases: TGCAGCGCGGGACAGGATTCAGATACGCAGTATTTT. Its translation is CSAGQDSDTQYF. The chain has TRBV29-1 and TRBJ2-3; 8 nucleotides line up with TRBD1. In germline, CDR1 is SQVTM, CDR2 ANQGSEA. Losses at the gene ends were 7 bases for V and 4 bases for J; bases not matched to a gene: 4. This CDR3 comprises 12 residues.

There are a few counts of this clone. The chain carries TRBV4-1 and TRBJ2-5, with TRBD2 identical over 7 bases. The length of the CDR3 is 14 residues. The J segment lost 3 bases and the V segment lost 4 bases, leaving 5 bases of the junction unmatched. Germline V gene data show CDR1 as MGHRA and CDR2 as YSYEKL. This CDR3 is CASSRGGAEETQYF. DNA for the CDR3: TGCGCCAGCAGCCGGGGGGGTGCGGAAGAGACCCAGTACTTC.

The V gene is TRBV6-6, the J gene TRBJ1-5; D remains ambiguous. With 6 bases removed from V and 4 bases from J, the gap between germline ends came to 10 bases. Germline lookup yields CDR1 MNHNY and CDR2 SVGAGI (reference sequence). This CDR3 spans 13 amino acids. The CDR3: CASRGGLNQPQHF. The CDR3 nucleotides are TGTGCCAGCAGGGGCGGCTTAAATCAGCCCCAGCATTTT.

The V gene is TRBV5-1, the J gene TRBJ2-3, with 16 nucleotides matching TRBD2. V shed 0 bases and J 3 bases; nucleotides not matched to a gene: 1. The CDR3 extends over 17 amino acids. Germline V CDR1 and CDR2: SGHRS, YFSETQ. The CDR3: CASSLVGLAGGTDTQYF. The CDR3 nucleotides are TGCGCCAGCAGCTTGGTGGGACTAGCGGGGGGGACAGATACGCAGTATTTT.

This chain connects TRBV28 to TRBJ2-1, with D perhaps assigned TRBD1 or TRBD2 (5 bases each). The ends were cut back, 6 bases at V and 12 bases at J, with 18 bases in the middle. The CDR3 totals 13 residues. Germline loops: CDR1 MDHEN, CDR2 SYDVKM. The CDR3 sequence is CASRSGQGGAQFF. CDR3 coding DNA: TGTGCCAGCAGATCGGGGCAGGGTGGCGCGCAGTTCTTC.

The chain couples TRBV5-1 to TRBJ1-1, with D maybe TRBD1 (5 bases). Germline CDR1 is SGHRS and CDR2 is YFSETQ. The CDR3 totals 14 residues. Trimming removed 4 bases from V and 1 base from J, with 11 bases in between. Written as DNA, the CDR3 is TGCGCCAGCAGCCATGGGACTCCGAACACTGAAGCTTTCTTT. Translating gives CASSHGTPNTEAFF.